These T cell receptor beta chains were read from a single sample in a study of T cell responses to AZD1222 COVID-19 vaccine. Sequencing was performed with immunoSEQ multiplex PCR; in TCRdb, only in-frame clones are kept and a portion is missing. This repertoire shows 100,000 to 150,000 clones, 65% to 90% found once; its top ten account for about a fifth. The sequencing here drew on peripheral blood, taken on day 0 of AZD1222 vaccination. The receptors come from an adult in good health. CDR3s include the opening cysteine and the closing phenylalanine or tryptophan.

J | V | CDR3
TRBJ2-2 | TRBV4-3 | CASSQGGGGQGWTGELFF
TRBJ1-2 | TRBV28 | CASSWTGSVGDAANYGYTF
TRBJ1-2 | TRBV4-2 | CASSQEGDRTYFPYGYTF
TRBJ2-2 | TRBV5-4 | CASSLGGRGPNTGELFF
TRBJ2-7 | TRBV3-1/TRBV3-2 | CASSHALAGGTYEQYF
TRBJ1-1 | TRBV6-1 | CASSESGGSEAFF
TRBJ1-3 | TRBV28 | CASSNQGAVGNTIYF
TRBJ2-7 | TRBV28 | CASRQDRAPFREQYF
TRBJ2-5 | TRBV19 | CASKVGETQYF
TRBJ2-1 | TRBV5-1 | CASSQQIESSYNEQFF
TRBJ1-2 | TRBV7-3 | CASSLTGAGDGYTF
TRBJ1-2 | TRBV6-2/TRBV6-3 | CASTYSDTGYTF
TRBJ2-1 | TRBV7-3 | CASSPVGSTNEQFF
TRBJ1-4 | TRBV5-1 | CASSATGSNEKLFF
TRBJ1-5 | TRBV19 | CASRFYSNQPQHF
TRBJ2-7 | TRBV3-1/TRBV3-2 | CASSQGVTTYEQYF
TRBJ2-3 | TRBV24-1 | CATGLPGADTQYF
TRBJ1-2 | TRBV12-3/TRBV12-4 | CASSPWPRGGYTF
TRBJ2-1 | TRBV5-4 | CASSPGLVREQFF
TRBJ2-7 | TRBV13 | CASRGRGDEQYF
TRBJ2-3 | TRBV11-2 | CASSLNRLDTQYF
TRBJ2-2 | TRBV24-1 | CATSEAHGTGRFSGTGELFF
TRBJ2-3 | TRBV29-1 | CSVDRGAINTQYF
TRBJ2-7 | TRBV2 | CASSGNSGGARAEQYF
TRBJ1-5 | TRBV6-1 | CASSEGRASNSNQPQHF
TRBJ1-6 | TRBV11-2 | CASSLQGAYSPLHF
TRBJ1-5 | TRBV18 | CASSLMGQQSNQPQHF
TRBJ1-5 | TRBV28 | CASSFGRLGGYSNQPQHF
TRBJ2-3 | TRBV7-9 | CASNRGTYTQYF
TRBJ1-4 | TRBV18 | CASSPPGQGSEKLFF
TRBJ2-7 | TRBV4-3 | CASSQELAGGLYEQYF
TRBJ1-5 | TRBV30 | CAWRSAGRQPQHF
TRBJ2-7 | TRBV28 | CASSQGGAFSYEQYF
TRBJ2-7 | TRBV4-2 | CASSPLGAGGSYEQYF
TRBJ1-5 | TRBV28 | CASSLRFGSNQPQHF